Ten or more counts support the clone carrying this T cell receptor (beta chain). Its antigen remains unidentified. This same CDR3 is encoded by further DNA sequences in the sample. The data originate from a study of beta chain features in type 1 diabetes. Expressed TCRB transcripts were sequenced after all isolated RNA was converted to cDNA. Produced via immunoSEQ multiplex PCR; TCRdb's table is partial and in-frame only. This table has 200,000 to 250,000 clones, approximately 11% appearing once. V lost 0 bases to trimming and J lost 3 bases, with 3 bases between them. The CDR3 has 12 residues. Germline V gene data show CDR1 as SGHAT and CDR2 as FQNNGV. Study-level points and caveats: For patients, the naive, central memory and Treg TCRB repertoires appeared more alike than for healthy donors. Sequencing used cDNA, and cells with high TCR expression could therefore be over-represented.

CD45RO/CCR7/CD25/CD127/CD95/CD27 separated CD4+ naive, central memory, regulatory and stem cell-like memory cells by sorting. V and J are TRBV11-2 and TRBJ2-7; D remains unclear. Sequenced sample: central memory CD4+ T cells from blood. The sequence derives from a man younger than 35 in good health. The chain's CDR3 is CASSLDRYEQYF. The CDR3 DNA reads TGTGCCAGCAGCTTAGATCGCTACGAGCAGTACTTC.